Listed here is a single T cell receptor (beta chain). Its antigen is unidentified. Single viable CD3+CD4+CD8-CD45RO+ cells were sorted as the memory CD4+ T cells. Total CD4+ T cells were enriched by CD4 positive selection. The entry originates in a study of memory CD4+ T cells and cytomegalovirus serostatus. Study-wide context: Donors were healthy Belgian adults, 9 CMV seropositive and approximately 23 seronegative.

Findings and caveats of the study: 67 of 164 known CMV-associated TCRbeta sequences appeared in CD4+ memory.

Libraries were prepared by immunoSEQ multiplex PCR; TCRdb keeps only in-frame clonotypes and omits some of them. Of over 50,000 clones detected, around 76% appear once; the ten largest clones hold 1.5% to 2%. Looked up from germline, CDR1 is SEHNR and CDR2 is FQNEAQ (reference sequence). The CDR3 loop spans 15 amino acids. V shed 2 bases and J shed 0 bases, with 9 bases lying between them. V gene TRBV7-9 combines with J gene TRBJ2-3; D is perhaps TRBD1 (6 bases). This clonotype was sampled from an adult in good health and CMV-seronegative. Material: memory CD4+ T cells from blood. The DNA for the CDR3 is TGTGCCAGCAGCTTATGGCAGGGGAGCACAGATACGCAGTATTTT. Protein sequence: CASSLWQGSTDTQYF.